This is a list of T cell receptor beta chains from one sample in a study of PD-L1 blockade in urothelial cancer. TCRdb keeps only in-frame clones here, not all; method: immunoSEQ multiplex PCR. The sample consists of tens of thousands of clones, 89% of them appearing once. The sequenced sample was PBMCs, obtained around atezolizumab (anti-PD-L1) treatment. The source is a woman aged 80 or over with urothelial cancer. Both conserved end residues are part of each CDR3. A D gene is named only where the DNA matches it firmly.

J | D | V | CDR3
TRBJ2-2 | . | TRBV27 | CASSFFTGVPLSTGELFF
TRBJ2-7 | TRBD1 | TRBV15 | CATSRRRRDRAAVFYEQYF
TRBJ2-3 | . | TRBV7-3 | CASSFPQGGDTQYF
TRBJ2-5 | . | TRBV2 | CASSVRQQETQYF
TRBJ2-5 | . | TRBV11-3 | CASSLGRGTAQETQYF
TRBJ2-1 | TRBD2 | TRBV10-3 | CAITGVASGSGEQFF
TRBJ2-1 | TRBD2 | TRBV9 | CASSVIAGDALPYNEQFF
TRBJ1-1 | TRBD1 | TRBV5-1 | CASSLTGGQNTEAFF
TRBJ2-7 | . | TRBV20-1 | CSARDIYEQYF
TRBJ2-3 | TRBD2 | TRBV28 | CASKKRERVGTQYF
TRBJ2-1 | TRBD2 | TRBV28 | CASRRSGSSYNEQFF
TRBJ2-7 | . | TRBV10-3 | CAISRTNSYEQYF
TRBJ2-7 | TRBD2 | TRBV10-3 | CAISGGSSEQYF
TRBJ1-1 | TRBD1 | TRBV6-5 | CASSADRGQGTEAFF
TRBJ1-1 | . | TRBV5-4 | CASSFKIGGSTEAFF
TRBJ1-1 | . | TRBV2 | CASSARRRDTEAFF
TRBJ2-7 | TRBD1 | TRBV11-2 | CASSPGQTYEQYF
. | TRBD1 | TRBV5-1 | CASSSMTGGWNEQYF
TRBJ1-4 | TRBD1 | TRBV6-1 | CASSAGTGVEKLFF